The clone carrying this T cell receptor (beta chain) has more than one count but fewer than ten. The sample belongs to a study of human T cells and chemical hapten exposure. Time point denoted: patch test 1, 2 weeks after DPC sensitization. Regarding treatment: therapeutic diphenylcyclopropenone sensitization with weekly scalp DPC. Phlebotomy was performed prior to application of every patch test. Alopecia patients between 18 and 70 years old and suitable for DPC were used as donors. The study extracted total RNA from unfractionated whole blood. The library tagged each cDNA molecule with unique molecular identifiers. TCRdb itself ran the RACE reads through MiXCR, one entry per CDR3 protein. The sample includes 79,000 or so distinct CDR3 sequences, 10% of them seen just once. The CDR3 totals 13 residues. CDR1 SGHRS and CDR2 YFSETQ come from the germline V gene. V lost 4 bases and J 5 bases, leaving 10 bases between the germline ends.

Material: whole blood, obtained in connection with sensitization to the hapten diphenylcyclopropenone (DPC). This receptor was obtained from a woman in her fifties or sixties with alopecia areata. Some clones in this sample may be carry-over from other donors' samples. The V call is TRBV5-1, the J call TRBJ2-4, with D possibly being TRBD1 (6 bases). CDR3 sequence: CASSQGTENIQYF. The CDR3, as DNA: TGCGCCAGCAGCCAGGGGACGGAAAACATTCAGTACTTC.